This TCR beta chain was captured by sequencing in a study of glioma-infiltrating T cells after dendritic cell vaccination. The CDR3 totals 15 residues. The V gene end was trimmed by 5 bases and the J gene end by 6 bases; junction bases not matched to a gene: 7. Germline V CDR1 and CDR2: SEHNR, FQNEAQ (reference sequence). TCRdb keeps only in-frame clones here, not all; method: immunoSEQ multiplex PCR. The table includes approximately 99,000 clones, 80% detected once. As to time point: after dendritic cell vaccination, including at tumor progression/relapse. This material consisted of blood, taken after dendritic cell vaccination. The sequence derives from a human donor with glioblastoma. The chain is built from TRBV7-9 and TRBJ2-7, with 13 positions matching TRBD2. The CDR3 reads CASSHGLAGALEQYF. CDR3 DNA: TGTGCCAGCAGCCATGGACTAGCGGGAGCTCTCGAGCAGTACTTC.